Presented here are 20 T cell receptor beta chains from one specimen sequenced in a study of T cells in Graves' hyperthyroidism and ophthalmopathy (dated by TCRdb to about 2019). Libraries were constructed by multiplex PCR. The sequencer listed for this sample is Illumina HiSeq 2000. Amplification of TCR beta CDR3 regions was carried out from RNA transcripts. The first round of RT-PCR for the TCR CDR3 was performed with the HTBI primer set and the Qiagen OneStep RT-PCR kit. TCRdb reprocessing: public reads trimmed at Q25 with fastp, clones called with MiXCR, in-frame beta chains kept. CDR3 protein duplicates are merged, each entry listing the most common genes and DNA. The sample table lists around 660,000 distinct CDR3 sequences, just under 45% of them with a count of one. Jointly, the top ten make up approximately 6.8% of the sample. Specimen: peripheral blood or thyroid tissue (not recorded which). The receptors were gathered from an adult man with Graves' disease, either hyperthyroidism or ophthalmopathy (not recorded which).

This clonotype came up once. CDR3 in amino acids: CSVDEQTPANYGYTF. The CDR3 DNA sequence: TGCAGCGTTGATGAGCAGACACCAGCTAACTATGGCTACACCTTC. This chain joins TRBV29-1 and TRBJ1-2; D call uncertain. CDR1 and CDR2 from the germline V gene are SQVTM and ANQGSEA. V lost 3 bases and J 0 bases, leaving 14 bases between the germline ends. CDR3 length: 15 amino acids. The full variable domain, in which reference TRBV29-1 and TRBJ1-2 provide the parts outside the CDR3, is SAVISQKPSRDICQRGTSLTIQCQVDSQVTMMFWYRQQPGQSLTLIATANQGSEATYESGFVIDKFPISRPNLTFSTLTVSNMSPEDSSIYLCSVDEQTPANYGYTFGSGTRLTVV.

The table lists this clonotype with a few counts. V gene TRBV6-1 combines with J gene TRBJ1-5; D not certain. V gave up 5 bases and J gave up 6 bases, with 8 bases separating them. Germline V lookup: CDR1 MNHNS, CDR2 SASEGT. The CDR3 totals 12 residues. The DNA of the CDR3 is TGTGCCAGCAGTTACCTGGTTCAGCCCCAGCATTTT. Its protein is CASSYLVQPQHF.

The rearrangement joins TRBV5-1 to TRBJ2-7, with a possible D match to TRBD1 (6 bases). V lost 4 bases, J lost 5 bases, and 16 bases lay in between. The germline V gene has CDR1 SGHRS and CDR2 YFSETQ. The CDR3 loop spans 14 amino acids. Here the CDR3 reads CASSVEQGSDEQYF. In nucleotides, the CDR3 is TGCGCCAGCAGCGTTGAACAGGGCAGCGACGAGCAGTACTTC.

V gene TRBV7-2 combines with J gene TRBJ1-1; D might be TRBD1 (5 bases). CDR3 length equals 16 residues. CDR1 is SGHTA, CDR2 FQGNSA, per germline. V dropped 5 bases and J dropped 1 base, with 17 bases sitting between them. The CDR3 bases are TGTGCCAGCAGCCCCCATCCGGGACTCGGGAACACTGAAGCTTTCTTT. It is translated as CASSPHPGLGNTEAFF.

This clonotype was detected a few times. A read error may account for a junction end that differs from germline. The chain has TRBV10-3 and TRBJ1-1; 8 nucleotides match TRBD1. Germline V gives CDR1 ENHRY, CDR2 SYGVKD. The CDR3 is 16 residues long. The CDR3 loop is CASSADRVFANTEAFF. The CDR3 DNA reads as TGTGCCAGCAGTGCGGACAGGGTCTTTGCGAACACTGAAGCTTTCTTT.

The CDR3 is CASSREGQSRGYTF. CDR3 nucleotide sequence: TGCGCCAGCAGCCGGGAGGGCCAAAGCCGTGGCTACACCTTC. The chain combines TRBV5-1 with TRBJ1-2; D ambiguous. The CDR3 covers 14 residues. The V end lost 4 bases, the J end lost 7 bases, and 17 bases lay between the germline ends. CDR1 is SGHRS and CDR2 is YFSETQ in the germline V gene.

J is TRBJ2-5 and V is TRBV12-3 or TRBV12-4, with D perhaps matching TRBD2 (7 bases). The CDR3 has 15 amino acids. V was shortened by 5 bases and J by 5 bases, with 18 bases between the two germline ends. CDR3 protein: CASSPRGALGETQYF. CDR3 in DNA: TGTGCCAGCAGTCCTCGGGGGGCCTTAGGGGAGACCCAGTACTTC.

The chain combines TRBV7-9 with TRBJ1-1, with 7 bases matching TRBD1. The CDR3 sequence is 12 residues long. CDR1 is SEHNR, CDR2 FQNEAQ, per germline (reference sequence). Trimming removed 3 bases from V and 11 bases from J; junction bases left unmatched: 6. As DNA, the CDR3 is TGTGCCAGCAGCTTCCCCCAGGGGGTTGCTTTCTTT. This encodes CASSFPQGVAFF. Combining the CDR3 with reference TRBV7-9 and TRBJ1-1 gives the whole variable domain DTGVSQNPRHKITKRGQNVTFRCDPISEHNRLYWYRQTLGQGPEFLTYFQNEAQLEKSRLLSDRFSAERPKGSFSTLEIQRTEQGDSAMYLCASSFPQGVAFFGQGTRLTVV.

Worth noting for this clonotype: The junction differs from germline at one of its ends, possibly a read error. The chain couples TRBV15 to TRBJ1-4, with D possibly being TRBD1 (6 bases). The CDR3 extends over 15 amino acids. The V gene's germline CDR1 is LNHNV and CDR2 YYDKDF (reference sequence). In nucleotides, the CDR3 is TGTACCACCGGAGAGGGAGGGGGAACTAATGAAAAACTGTTTTTT. Protein product: CTTGEGGGTNEKLFF.

This clonotype was seen more than once but under ten times. The chain is built from TRBV2 and TRBJ1-4; no reliable D call. Per the germline V gene, CDR1 is SNHLY and CDR2 is FYNNEI. This CDR3 contains 14 residues. The V end was cut by 6 bases, the J end by 5 bases, with 13 bases between. CDR3 nucleotides: TGTGCCAGCAGCTTGGGTCAGCGGAATGAAAAACTGTTTTTT. Its protein is CASSLGQRNEKLFF.

The rearrangement links TRBV6-5 to TRBJ2-2, with D unclear. The CDR3 is 14 amino acids. From germline, CDR1 is MNHEY and CDR2 SVGAGI. V lost 10 bases and J 3 bases, leaving 15 bases between the germline ends. Written as DNA, the CDR3 is TGTGCCACCCTAGAGCCAGGTTACACCGGGGAGCTGTTTTTT. Protein sequence: CATLEPGYTGELFF.

In regard to this clonotype: Given a much more abundant clone one base away, this may be a read error. The rearrangement uses TRBV12-3 or TRBV12-4 and TRBJ1-1; weak D call: TRBD1 (6 bases). CDR3 length: 12 amino acids. Trimming shortened V by 4 bases and J by 8 bases, and 11 bases separated the two germline ends. CDR3 bases: TGTGCCAGCAGTTCTAGGACAGAAGAAGCTTTCTTT. Translated: CASSSRTEEAFF.

This clonotype was observed a few times. The chain is built from TRBV10-2 and TRBJ1-5; the D is unclear. Per the germline V gene, CDR1 is WSHSY and CDR2 is SAAADI. This CDR3 spans 13 amino acids. V lost 8 bases and J 1 base, leaving 9 bases between the germline ends. This chain's CDR3 is CASGSVSNQPQHF. In DNA form, the CDR3 reads TGCGCCAGCGGATCAGTAAGCAATCAGCCCCAGCATTTT.

This rearrangement joins TRBV10-3 to TRBJ2-5, with 7 positions matching TRBD2. Trimming took 2 bases from V and 5 from J; bases not matched to a gene: 5. CDR1 and CDR2 (germline): ENHRY, SYGVKD. This CDR3 contains 14 residues. Here the CDR3 DNA reads TGTGCCATCAGTGAGAAGACTAGCCGGGAGACCCAGTACTTC. Protein product: CAISEKTSRETQYF.

V gene TRBV10-1 combines with J gene TRBJ1-2, with D tentatively TRBD1 (6 bases). Germline-derived CDR1 and CDR2 are WNHNN and SYGVQD (reference sequence). V shed 2 bases and J shed 8 bases, with 24 bases lying between them. This CDR3 comprises 17 residues. The CDR3 nucleotides read TGCGCCAGCAGTGAGCACCCTACAGGGATAATCTTCTACGGCTACACCTTC. It codes for CASSEHPTGIIFYGYTF.

This clonotype was counted at least ten times. With a much larger clone just one base away, this may be a read error. The J gene is TRBJ2-7, the V gene TRBV7-9; D not certain. Germline V gene sequence: CDR1 SEHNR, CDR2 FQNEAQ (reference sequence). The CDR3 extends over 12 amino acids. V lost 5 bases to trimming and J lost 0 bases, with 5 bases between them. CDR3 residues: CASSVSSYEQYF. CDR3 DNA: TGTGCCAGCAGCGTGAGCTCCTACGAGCAGTACTTC.

Concerning this clonotype itself: The DNA is left out, because the CDR3 cannot be placed on it with certainty; the CDR3 is given as TCRdb lists it. The chain has TRBV9 and TRBJ1-1; the tabulated D call, TRBD1, remains unverified against the DNA. The germline CDR1 and CDR2 sequences are SGDLS and YYNGEE. From its first to its last residue, the CDR3 has 13 amino acids. The CDR3 loop reads CASSVGGGTEDFF.

V is TRBV5-6 and J is TRBJ2-3; 12 nucleotides match TRBD2. The CDR3 sequence is 16 residues long. Per the germline V gene, CDR1 is SGHDT and CDR2 is YYEEEE. The V gene end was trimmed by 4 bases and the J gene end by 8 bases; junction bases not matched to a gene: 11. The CDR3 region is CASSPGLAGSLVTQYF. In nucleotides, the CDR3 is TGTGCCAGCAGCCCCGGACTAGCGGGGAGTTTGGTTACGCAGTATTTT.

Comments on this clonotype: Given a much more abundant clone one base away, this may be a read error. V gene TRBV24-1 combines with J gene TRBJ1-5; D possibly corresponds to TRBD1 (6 bases). V gave up 2 bases and J gave up 8 bases, with 15 bases separating them. The germline CDR1 and CDR2 sequences are KGHDR and SFDVKD. The CDR3 covers 15 residues. CDR3 nucleotides: TGTGCCACCAGTGATTGGGGGACACAGGACGAGCCCCAGCATTTT. This encodes CATSDWGTQDEPQHF.

In the case of this clonotype: A much larger clone lies one base from this, so it may be a read error. Here the CDR3 reads CSVGTGYSPLHF. CDR3 nucleotide sequence: TGCAGCGTCGGGACAGGGTATTCACCCCTCCACTTT. The chain is built from TRBV29-1 and TRBJ1-6, with 9 nucleotides matching TRBD1. The CDR3 runs to 12 residues. With V trimmed by 6 bases and J by 8 bases, 2 bases remained unmatched. Germline lookup yields CDR1 SQVTM and CDR2 ANQGSEA.